The 20 T cell receptor beta chains below were found in one sample sequenced in a study of cytomegalovirus exposure and HLA in healthy donors. The PCR employed 60 Vbeta primers together with 13 Jbeta primers. Profiling relied on immunoSEQ multiplex PCR, and the TCRdb table lists in-frame clones only, not all of them. The table shows some 190,000 clones, with 87% occurring only once. Sequenced material: PBMCs. Receptors were obtained from a man aged 25-45 years in good health and CMV-seronegative.

The CDR3 coding sequence is TGTGCCAGCAGTTACTCAGGGCTAGCGGGGGGCAGTTCCCAGTACTTC. The encoded protein is CASSYSGLAGGSSQYF. This chain uses TRBV6-5 with TRBJ2-5; 11 nucleotides match TRBD2. Per germline, CDR1 MNHEY and CDR2 SVGAGI. The CDR3 has 16 amino acids. V dropped 0 bases and J dropped 9; count of bases not matched to a gene: 9.

V usage is TRBV29-1 and J usage is TRBJ1-1; D is perhaps TRBD1 (5 bases). The V end lost 6 bases, the J end lost 1 base, and 12 bases lay between the germline ends. Per germline, CDR1 SQVTM and CDR2 ANQGSEA. The CDR3 consists of 13 residues. The CDR3 DNA sequence: TGCAGCGTCCAGTGGACAACGAACACTGAAGCTTTCTTT. Its translation: CSVQWTTNTEAFF.

In this sample, this clone turned up once. The rearrangement joins TRBV4-2 to TRBJ1-2, with TRBD1 as a possible D gene (6 bases). The CDR3 covers 16 residues. Germline-derived CDR1 and CDR2 are LGHNA and YNFKEQ. V lost 4 bases to trimming and J lost 6 bases, with 21 bases between them. CDR3 amino acids: CASSPGGLQGTDGYTF. The CDR3 DNA sequence: TGTGCCAGCAGCCCGGGTGGGTTGCAGGGGACGGATGGCTACACCTTC.

The J gene is TRBJ2-1, the V gene TRBV6-4, with a tentative D call TRBD2 (7 bases). Trimming stripped 2 bases from V and 7 bases from J, with 15 bases between. The CDR3 is made up of 15 amino acids. Germline loops: CDR1 MRHNA, CDR2 SNTAGT. The CDR3 region is CASSDRAGAKNEQFF. The CDR3 DNA reads TGTGCCAGCAGTGACAGGGCGGGGGCGAAGAATGAGCAGTTCTTC.

The chain employs TRBV5-6 and TRBJ2-3; tentatively, D is TRBD1 (5 bases). The germline V and J ends were trimmed by 4 bases and 0 bases, with 12 bases remaining between them. Germline V gene data show CDR1 as SGHDT and CDR2 as YYEEEE. The CDR3 length is 15 residues. CDR3 DNA sequence: TGTGCCAGCAGCCCCAGTAAGGGGAGCACAGATACGCAGTATTTT. This encodes CASSPSKGSTDTQYF.

The V and J genes are TRBV4-2 and TRBJ2-1, with 8 bases that match TRBD1. CDR1 and CDR2 from the germline V gene are LGHNA and YNFKEQ. V shed 6 bases and J 8 bases; nucleotides not matched to a gene: 18. The CDR3 totals 17 residues. Here the CDR3 DNA reads TGTGCCAGCAGTCACCGAGGGGGCGTATCAGGGGGCTATGAGCAGTTCTTC. This sequence encodes CASSHRGGVSGGYEQFF.

V and J are TRBV13 and TRBJ2-2; TRBD2 agrees at 13 bases. V dropped 2 bases and J dropped 7; count of bases not matched to a gene: 16. Germline V gene lookup returns CDR1 PRHDT and CDR2 FYEKMQ (reference sequence). The CDR3 covers 20 residues. The CDR3 region has the DNA TGTGCCAGCAGCTTATACACTAGCGGGAGGGCCGGTCGATTCGACGGGGAGCTGTTTTTT. As protein: CASSLYTSGRAGRFDGELFF.

The chain uses TRBV7-9 and TRBJ2-1, with D possibly being TRBD2 (6 bases). Germline V lookup: CDR1 SEHNR, CDR2 FQNEAQ (reference sequence). This CDR3 region has 14 residues. V was shortened by 5 bases and J by 5 bases, with 13 bases between the two germline ends. CDR3 residues: CASSPRGSNNEQFF. CDR3 coding DNA: TGTGCCAGCAGCCCCCGGGGGTCTAACAATGAGCAGTTCTTC.

The chain recombines TRBV14 with TRBJ1-4; D possibly corresponds to TRBD1 (6 bases). With 4 bases removed from V and 7 bases from J, the gap between germline ends came to 13 bases. The germline gives CDR1 SGHDN, CDR2 FVKESK. There are 14 residues in the CDR3. CDR3 in amino acids: CASSRGGAGEKLFF. DNA for the CDR3: TGTGCCAGCAGCCGCGGGGGGGCGGGTGAAAAACTGTTTTTT.

This rearrangement joins TRBV19 to TRBJ1-2; D is unresolved. Trimming stripped 7 bases from V and 5 bases from J, with 17 bases between. CDR1 is LNHDA, CDR2 SQIVND, per germline (reference sequence). This CDR3 region has 14 residues. The CDR3 is CASTFGPRPYGYTF. The CDR3 coding sequence is TGTGCCAGTACCTTTGGCCCGCGGCCTTATGGCTACACCTTC.

This clone was seen once. The rearrangement uses TRBV7-9 and TRBJ2-3; D ambiguous. This CDR3 comprises 12 residues. The germline gives CDR1 SEHNR, CDR2 FQNEAQ (reference sequence). The V end lost 5 bases, the J end lost 6 bases, and 9 bases lay between the germline ends. The CDR3 region has the DNA TGTGCCAGCAGCCCGACAACTGATACGCAGTATTTT. Its translation: CASSPTTDTQYF.

The chain has TRBV15 and TRBJ1-1; 7 nucleotides line up with TRBD1. Germline CDR1 is LNHNV and CDR2 is YYDKDF (reference sequence). Germline trimming cut 0 bases from V and 5 bases from J; bases unmatched to any gene: 6. The CDR3 is made up of 15 amino acids. The CDR3 protein is CATSRDRQGSTEAFF. DNA for the CDR3: TGTGCCACCAGCAGAGATCGACAGGGTAGTACTGAAGCTTTCTTT.

The chain couples TRBV19 to TRBJ1-2; tentatively, D is TRBD1 (5 bases). The germline V gene has CDR1 LNHDA and CDR2 SQIVND (reference sequence). Trimming removed 2 bases at V and 3 bases at J, with 10 bases between. The CDR3 sequence is 14 residues long. The CDR3, as DNA: TGTGCCAGTAGTATATATGGCAGGGACTATGGCTACACCTTC. Translating it yields CASSIYGRDYGYTF. Full variable domain (missing parts from reference TRBV19 and TRBJ1-2): DGGITQSPKYLFRKEGQNVTLSCEQNLNHDAMYWYRQDPGQGLRLIYYSQIVNDFQKGDIAEGYSVSREKKESFPLTVTSAQKNPTAFYLCASSIYGRDYGYTFGSGTRLTVV.

The chain uses TRBV19 and TRBJ1-2; 9 positions match TRBD1. Germline CDR1 is LNHDA and CDR2 is SQIVND (reference sequence). This CDR3 region has 16 residues. Unmatched junction bases numbered 7, after V lost 5 bases and J lost 0 bases. The CDR3 DNA follows: TGTGCCAGTAGTGGGGGACAGGGCGCCTCTAACTATGGCTACACCTTC. Residues: CASSGGQGASNYGYTF.

The chain carries TRBV9 and TRBJ1-1; 7 nucleotides line up with TRBD1. This CDR3 contains 15 residues. V shed 4 bases and J 1 base; nucleotides not matched to a gene: 7. CDR1 SGDLS and CDR2 YYNGEE come from the germline V gene. The CDR3 DNA is TGTGCCAGCAGCCCGCGGACAGGTGCGAACACTGAAGCTTTCTTT. Encoded protein: CASSPRTGANTEAFF.

V is TRBV28 and J is TRBJ2-7, with a possible D match to TRBD2 (5 bases). Trimming cost V 6 bases and J 3 bases, with 15 bases left between them. The CDR3 consists of 14 residues. Germline CDR1 reads MDHEN; CDR2 reads SYDVKM. The CDR3 DNA reads TGTGCCAGCAGCCTCGTAGCGCAGCACTACGAGCAGTACTTC. Its translation: CASSLVAQHYEQYF.

V gene TRBV27 combines with J gene TRBJ1-6; TRBD1 matches at 8 bases. From germline, CDR1 is MNHEY and CDR2 SMNVEV (reference sequence). The CDR3 has 16 amino acids. With 8 bases clipped from V and 9 bases from J, the junction kept 15 bases outside the gene matches. The CDR3 loop is CASVSLGQGSGSPLHF. The CDR3 DNA sequence: TGTGCCAGCGTCTCGCTCGGACAGGGTTCTGGTTCACCCCTCCACTTT.

Comment on this clone: Germline is not matched at one junction end, which may reflect a read error. The chain combines TRBV7-9 with TRBJ2-1, with D unresolved. The length of the CDR3 is 13 residues. Germline CDR1 and CDR2: SEHNR and FQNEAQ (reference sequence). In DNA, the CDR3 is TGTTCCAGCAGCTTAGGGCAGTACAATGAGCAGTTCTTC. This gives the protein CSSSLGQYNEQFF.

V usage is TRBV5-4 and J usage is TRBJ2-5, with TRBD2 matching over 7 bases. The length of the CDR3 is 15 residues. With V trimmed by 3 bases and J by 2 bases, 7 bases remained unmatched. Germline V lookup: CDR1 SGHNT, CDR2 YYREEE (reference sequence). The CDR3 loop reads CASSYKWGGQETQYF. In DNA, the CDR3 is TGTGCCAGCAGCTATAAATGGGGGGGGCAAGAGACCCAGTACTTC.

The DNA of the CDR3 is TGTGCCAGCAGCCTGGGGACATACTCCTACAATGAGCAGTTCTTC. This encodes CASSLGTYSYNEQFF. The chain couples TRBV5-6 to TRBJ2-1; D may be TRBD1 (6 bases). Germline CDR1 SGHDT, CDR2 YYEEEE. V was pared by 4 bases and J by 0 bases, with 11 bases between. This CDR3 spans 15 amino acids.